The clone carrying this T cell receptor (beta chain) was seen at least ten times. Its specificity is not known. This record comes from a study of T cells in Graves' hyperthyroidism and ophthalmopathy. The study's findings and limits: Among clonotypes expanded in thyroid above 0.001, most were also found in blood.

CDR3 length equals 14 residues. Germline values: CDR1 SGDLS, CDR2 YYNGEE. Trimming took 3 bases from V and 0 from J, leaving 9 bases between them. In the ophthalmopathy cohort, Clinical Activity Score was at least 3, NOSPECS grade at least 4, and duration under 3 months. Patients showing uncontrolled infection, other autoimmune disease, pregnancy or lactation were ineligible. Every diagnosis used clinical symptoms, serum thyroxine and TRAb, thyroid ultrasound and orbital computed tomography. Amplified regions were TCR beta CDR3 sequences from RNA transcripts. HTBI primers were used for first-round RT-PCR of the TCR CDR3. Via MiXCR, TCRdb re-called the multiplex PCR reads, giving one row per CDR3 protein. Altogether hundreds of thousands of distinct CDR3 sequences are present, 20% being singletons, with the ten largest covering roughly 44%.

The sequence was collected from a man aged 35-49 years with Graves' ophthalmopathy. The rearrangement joins TRBV9 to TRBJ2-5; D assignment may be TRBD1 or TRBD2 (6 bases each). Sequenced input: blood. The CDR3, as DNA: TGTGCCAGCAGCGGGGGGGCCCACCAAGAGACCCAGTACTTC. Residues: CASSGGAHQETQYF.